The T cell receptor (beta chain) under discussion was sequenced for a study of cytomegalovirus exposure and HLA in healthy donors. PCR involved 60 Vbeta and 13 Jbeta primers. Assay: immunoSEQ multiplex PCR; the TCRdb copy retains only in-frame clones and omits some. The sample data list 150,000 to 200,000 clones. From germline, CDR1 is LNHDA and CDR2 SQIVND (reference sequence). V shed 5 bases and J shed 1 base, with 23 bases lying between them. The CDR3 covers 19 residues. The donors, nominally healthy at sampling, likely had unrecorded immune exposures. What was sequenced was PBMCs. The source is a man aged 25-40 years in good health and CMV-seronegative. The chain links TRBV19 to TRBJ2-2; D is possibly TRBD2 (6 bases). CDR3 DNA: TGTGCCAGTAGTCGCCGGTGGGGGGTCCCGTCAAAGAACACCGGGGAGCTGTTTTTT. Protein sequence: CASSRRWGVPSKNTGELFF.